This T cell receptor (beta chain) was retrieved from a study of cytomegalovirus exposure and HLA in healthy donors. Overall study: Genetic ancestry analysis placed approximately 78% of the 398 donors that were genotyped in the Caucasian-associated cluster.

On this clone: The antigen remains undetermined.

It was with 60 Vbeta and 13 Jbeta primers that the PCR ran. The table came from immunoSEQ multiplex PCR; TCRdb's copy has only in-frame clones and leaves some out. Of roughly 190,000 clones in the sample, around 62% were seen once. V lost 4 bases to trimming and J lost 1 base; unmatched junction nucleotides: 4. The germline gives CDR1 LGHNA, CDR2 YNFKEQ. The CDR3 runs to 15 residues. Study-level results: Highly shared sequence variants in one cluster were likely a sequencing artifact.

The chain recombines TRBV4-2 with TRBJ2-3; 8 bases are a match to TRBD1. The sequenced sample consisted of PBMCs. The origin of this receptor is a middle-aged man in good health and CMV-seronegative. CDR3 bases: TGTGCCAGCAGCCCCGTGACAGGGGGCACAGATACGCAGTATTTT. Protein: CASSPVTGGTDTQYF.